Listed here are 24 T cell receptor beta chains from one sample, sequenced in a study of CD8 T cells in Susac syndrome. Random hexamers were used to reverse transcribe an amount of about 0.45 to 1 ug RNA. TCRdb re-called the immunoSEQ multiplex PCR reads through MiXCR, storing one row per CDR3 protein. The sample has about 140,000 distinct CDR3 sequences; around 95% are singletons. The source material was CD8+ T cells from PBMCs. Receptor source: a human donor with Susac syndrome.

The chain couples TRBV4-1 to TRBJ2-2; D may correspond to TRBD1 or TRBD2 (5 bases each). Between the trimmed V and J ends, which lost 0 bases and 0 bases, there was a span of 8 bases. This CDR3 is built from 16 residues. Germline CDR1 MGHRA, CDR2 YSYEKL. The DNA for the CDR3 is TGCGCCAGCAGCCAAGATCCGGGGCCGAACACCGGGGAGCTGTTTTTT. It codes for CASSQDPGPNTGELFF.

This clonotype came up a few times. This chain's CDR3 is CASSPFSVGDTEAFF. CDR3 nucleotide sequence: TGTGCCAGCAGTCCCTTTTCGGTCGGCGACACTGAAGCTTTCTTT. This chain joins TRBV6-1 and TRBJ1-1; no clear D. The CDR3 covers 15 residues. Trimming pared 5 bases from V and 3 bases from J, leaving 16 bases between. CDR1 and CDR2 (germline): MNHNS, SASEGT.

The gene calls are TRBV7-6 and TRBJ2-2; TRBD2 agrees at 13 bases. Per the germline V gene, CDR1 is SGHVS and CDR2 is FNYEAQ. Unmatched junction bases numbered 5, after V lost 4 bases and J lost 3 bases. The CDR3 contains 17 residues. The CDR3 nucleotides are TGTGCCAGCAGCTGGACTAGCGGGAGAGGGTACACCGGGGAGCTGTTTTTT. As protein: CASSWTSGRGYTGELFF.

This clonotype was counted a single time. The V and J genes are TRBV7-9 and TRBJ2-7; D remains ambiguous. The CDR3 is 11 amino acids. The V gene lost 5 bases and the J gene lost 6 bases, with 8 bases spanning the gap. CDR1 SEHNR and CDR2 FQNEAQ come from the germline V gene (reference sequence). CDR3 protein: CASSIDAEQYF. The CDR3 nucleotides read TGTGCCAGCAGCATCGACGCCGAGCAGTACTTC.

The chain employs TRBV21-1 and TRBJ2-1; the tabulated D call, TRBD1, remains unverified against the DNA. TRBV21-1 is noted as a pseudogene. The length of the CDR3 is 14 residues. The CDR3 reads CASSTRTQGNEQFF. The CDR3 bases are TGTGCCAGCAGCACCCGCACACAGGGCAATGAGCAGTTCTTC.

This chain uses TRBV4-1 with TRBJ2-1, with 9 bases lining up with TRBD1. CDR1 and CDR2 from the germline V gene are MGHRA and YSYEKL. J gave up 6 bases and V 3 bases, and 12 bases lay outside the gene matches. This CDR3 has 17 residues. CDR3 DNA: TGCGCCAGCAGCCACACTACAAGGGACAGGGAGGGCAATGAGCAGTTCTTC. Its translation: CASSHTTRDREGNEQFF.

The CDR3 reads CASSSGDSYEQYF. In DNA, the CDR3 is TGTGCCAGCAGTTCCGGGGATTCTTACGAGCAGTACTTC. J is TRBJ2-7 and V is TRBV27, with D perhaps TRBD2 (5 bases). Per germline, CDR1 MNHEY and CDR2 SMNVEV (reference sequence). Trimming left V 4 bases short and J 4 bases short, with 11 bases between. This CDR3 has 13 amino acids.

The gene calls are TRBV28 and TRBJ1-2; D call uncertain. The CDR3 covers 13 residues. Trimming pared 5 bases from V and 4 bases from J, leaving 11 bases between. CDR1 and CDR2 (germline): MDHEN, SYDVKM. This CDR3 is CASSTLKVYGYTF. The CDR3 DNA reads TGTGCCAGCAGTACCCTCAAGGTCTATGGCTACACCTTC.

V gene TRBV15 combines with J gene TRBJ2-1; 7 bases line up with TRBD1. The germline V gene encodes CDR1 LNHNV and CDR2 YYDKDF (reference sequence). The CDR3 has 15 amino acids. J was trimmed by 4 bases and V by 5 bases; bases with no gene match: 8. CDR3 region: CATSLDRAQYNEQFF. The DNA of the CDR3 is TGTGCCACCAGCCTAGACAGGGCACAGTACAATGAGCAGTTCTTC.

This clonotype has only a few counts. This chain uses TRBV5-4 with TRBJ1-5; D not certain. Germline CDR1 reads SGHNT; CDR2 reads YYREEE (reference sequence). This CDR3 contains 13 residues. V lost 0 bases, J lost 4 bases, and 5 bases lay in between. This CDR3 reads CASSLGANQPQHF. The CDR3 nucleotides read TGTGCCAGCAGCTTGGGAGCGAATCAGCCCCAGCATTTT. The full variable domain, rest sourced from reference TRBV5-4 and TRBJ1-5, is ETGVTQSPTHLIKTRGQQVTLRCSSQSGHNTVSWYQQALGQGPQFIFQYYREEENGRGNFPPRFSGLQFPNYSSELNVNALELDDSALYLCASSLGANQPQHFGDGTRLSIL.

The V gene is TRBV20-1, the J gene TRBJ2-1, with TRBD2 matching 13 bases. Losses at the gene ends were 0 bases for V and 5 bases for J; bases not matched to a gene: 13. Per the germline V gene, CDR1 is DFQATT and CDR2 is SNEGSKA (reference sequence). This CDR3 spans 19 amino acids. The CDR3 region has the DNA TGCAGTGCTAGAGATTATAGTGCGACTAGCGGGAGGTCTAACAATGAGCAGTTCTTC. Its translation is CSARDYSATSGRSNNEQFF.

The chain carries TRBV20-1 and TRBJ2-1; 7 bases are shared with TRBD2. Losses at the gene ends were 5 bases for V and 3 bases for J; bases not matched to a gene: 13. The CDR3 sequence is 16 residues long. Germline V CDR1 and CDR2: DFQATT, SNEGSKA (reference sequence). CDR3 sequence reads: CSARRMAGESYNEQFF. DNA of the CDR3: TGCAGTGCTCGGCGGATGGCGGGAGAAAGCTACAATGAGCAGTTCTTC.

This rearrangement joins TRBV20-1 to TRBJ2-3; 7 positions agree with TRBD2. The CDR3 is made up of 19 amino acids. The V and J ends lost 0 bases and 2 bases, in that order; junction bases with no gene match: 17. From germline, CDR1 is DFQATT and CDR2 SNEGSKA (reference sequence). CDR3: CSARDLDHGGNLYTDTQYF. The CDR3 DNA follows: TGCAGTGCTAGAGACCTTGACCACGGGGGGAACTTGTACACAGATACGCAGTATTTT.

V usage is TRBV11-2 and J usage is TRBJ2-7; perhaps TRBD2 as D (6 bases). V was shortened by 5 bases and J by 4 bases, with 18 bases between the two germline ends. This CDR3 has 15 amino acids. Germline lookup yields CDR1 SGHAT and CDR2 FQNNGV. Written as DNA, the CDR3 is TGTGCCAGCAGCCTGAGGTGGGGAGGTGGTTACGAGCAGTACTTC. Its translation: CASSLRWGGGYEQYF.

The V call is TRBV6-1, the J call TRBJ2-1; 7 bases match TRBD1. CDR3 size: 18 residues. Germline V gives CDR1 MNHNS, CDR2 SASEGT. V shed 5 bases, J shed 0 bases, and the junction held 13 bases outside the gene matches. The CDR3 protein is CASSPGTADYLSYNEQFF. The CDR3 DNA reads as TGTGCCAGCAGTCCAGGGACAGCCGACTACCTCTCCTACAATGAGCAGTTCTTC.

The rearrangement joins TRBV20-1 to TRBJ1-3; D is ambiguous. The V and J ends lost 3 bases and 0 bases respectively, with 9 bases between them. The CDR3 sequence is 14 residues long. The germline gives CDR1 DFQATT, CDR2 SNEGSKA (reference sequence). The CDR3 DNA follows: TGCAGTGCTAGGCTCAGTAACTCTGGAAACACCATATATTTT. Protein sequence: CSARLSNSGNTIYF.

The V call is TRBV7-9, the J call TRBJ1-1; D unresolved. The V gene's germline CDR1 is SEHNR and CDR2 FQNEAQ (reference sequence). The V and J ends lost 6 bases and 11 bases respectively, with 10 bases between them. This CDR3 has 10 residues. CDR3 nucleotide sequence: TGTGCCAGCAGTGGCCCATGGGCTTTCTTT. Translated: CASSGPWAFF.

The J gene is TRBJ2-7, the V gene TRBV12-3 or TRBV12-4; D unresolved. The V end lost 2 bases, the J end lost 5 bases, and 16 bases lay between the germline ends. CDR3 length: 15 residues. The CDR3 here is CASSLRPTGTDEQYF. In DNA form, the CDR3 reads TGTGCCAGCAGTTTACGCCCTACCGGAACAGACGAGCAGTACTTC.

The V call is TRBV27, the J call TRBJ2-6; no definite D call. V gave up 5 bases and J gave up 0 bases, with 14 bases separating them. The CDR3 runs 17 residues. Germline CDR1 is MNHEY and CDR2 is SMNVEV (reference sequence). CDR3: CASSPYNEVSGANVLTF. The CDR3 nucleotides are TGTGCCAGCAGTCCCTACAATGAAGTCTCTGGGGCCAACGTCCTGACTTTC.

The chain joins TRBV2 to TRBJ1-5, with D hard to call. The CDR3 is 13 amino acids. V lost 7 bases, J lost 0 bases, and 7 bases lay in between. Germline V CDR1 and CDR2: SNHLY, FYNNEI. Here the CDR3 DNA reads TGTGCCAGCAACGAACTTAGCAATCAGCCCCAGCATTTT. Encoded protein: CASNELSNQPQHF.

The V and J genes are TRBV10-3 and TRBJ1-4, with unresolved D. Germline V gene data show CDR1 as ENHRY and CDR2 as SYGVKD. Trimming cost V 2 bases and J 6 bases, with 4 bases left between them. The CDR3 contains 12 residues. The CDR3 DNA is TGTGCCATCAGTGAGGTTGATGAAAAACTGTTTTTT. It yields the protein CAISEVDEKLFF.

The rearrangement joins TRBV20-1 to TRBJ2-7, with 9 bases lining up with TRBD1. This CDR3 spans 14 amino acids. Germline V CDR1 and CDR2: DFQATT, SNEGSKA (reference sequence). The V segment lost 6 bases and the J segment 4 bases; nucleotides outside the gene matches: 10. CDR3 sequence: CSAHRTGALYEQYF. The DNA for the CDR3 is TGCAGTGCCCACCGGACAGGGGCTCTATACGAGCAGTACTTC.

The chain has TRBV29-1 and TRBJ1-1; D may be TRBD1 (6 bases). V was shortened by 3 bases and J by 4 bases, with 21 bases between the two germline ends. The CDR3 covers 16 residues. Germline CDR1 reads SQVTM; CDR2 reads ANQGSEA. CDR3 DNA: TGCAGCGTTGAGTACGGACAGCTCTTAGAGGGCACTGAAGCTTTCTTT. Amino acids: CSVEYGQLLEGTEAFF.

The chain links TRBV11-2 to TRBJ2-7; 8 bases are shared with TRBD1. Trimming removed 2 bases from V and 6 bases from J; junction bases left unmatched: 9. This CDR3 comprises 15 residues. Germline CDR1 and CDR2: SGHAT and FQNNGV. CDR3 loop: CASSLLGTGFPEQYF. The CDR3 DNA follows: TGTGCCAGCAGCTTATTAGGGACAGGTTTCCCCGAGCAGTACTTC.